This T cell receptor beta chain was found in a study of blood T cell repertoires in COVID-19 (dated by TCRdb to the early 2020s). Broadly, across the study: The collaborator samples originated in the United States, Italy and Spain and spanned the acute and convalescent phases of COVID-19. The prospective study material was composed of cDNA or gDNA derived from T cells, B-cell-depleted T cells, or PBMCs. Subjects who had been exposed to COVID-19, were actively infected with it, or had recovered from it provided the deeply sampled blood TCRbeta repertoires that made up the dataset. The repertoires were released in a freely available public database intended as a resource for research on the immune response to SARS-CoV-2. The samples were drawn from two sources: the first 160 participants of the ongoing ImmuneRACE study, and 1,254 subjects contributed by 6 global collaborators. A de-identified subject ID, COVID-19 status, age in years and sex were almost always included in the sample metadata. HLA class I and class II types, where available, came from metadata supplied by the sample provider rather than from assay-based typing.

On this clone itself: Its recognized antigen is unknown. Base-call qualities are not available, and no considerably larger clone is one nucleotide away.

Collaborating institutions collected whole blood in K2EDTA tubes following their own protocols. For TCRbeta analysis, collaborators shipped samples in one of three forms: frozen whole blood, isolated PBMCs, or DNA extracted from either of those sample types. Beyond this particular receptor, the publication reports: Clinical and demographic metadata were provided uncurated, with the amount varying by source and participant.

TCRbeta CDR3 regions were amplified from genomic DNA by means of the immunoSEQ Assay, a bias-controlled multiplex PCR. The study's own analysis went as follows. Within the assay, amplification of reference gene primers was used to estimate how many nucleated cells each sample contained. Sequence reads were collapsed and filtered to measure the absolute abundance of every unique TCRbeta CDR3 rearrangement. For each sample, productive Simpson clonality was calculated as the square root of Simpson's diversity index over productive rearrangements. Here the immuneACCESS table is served through TCRdb, limited to in-frame sequences with V and J called. Missing clones are a known gap in these copies; in checked studies unresolved V genes cover under half, and the rest lacks a known reason. V, J and clone size are those of that table, while D and trimming were read from the DNA. Present in this sample are about 89,000 clones, 85% to 95% of which were seen just once. Under 2.5% of the sample lies in the top ten.

CDR1 SGHVS and CDR2 FNYEAQ were looked up in the germline V gene. The CDR3 runs 17 amino acids, cysteine and phenylalanine included. Left in the record is the CDR3 DNA by itself, 51 bases read in frame from the first base. The V end gives up 3 bases and the J end 4 bases, leaving 9 bases in the junction not matched to a gene. The sequence derives from a human donor with active COVID-19. The donor label of this sample is uncertain. Source material: peripheral blood. The chain uses TRBV7-6 and TRBJ2-1; 10 central nucleotides agree with TRBD1. The CDR3 reads as follows: CASSFTGTGATYNEQFF. The DNA is as follows: TGTGCCAGCAGCTTTACCGGGACAGGGGCGACGTACAATGAGCAGTTCTTC. The entire variable domain, with the stretches around the CDR3 drawn from the reference TRBV7-6 and TRBJ2-1 proteins, is GAGVSQSPRYKVTKRGQDVALRCDPISGHVSLYWYRQALGQGPEFLTYFNYEAQQDKSGLPNDRFSAERPEGSISTLTIQRTEQRDSAMYRCASSFTGTGATYNEQFFGPGTRLTVL.